This T cell receptor (beta chain) derives from a study of vaccination and CD4 T cells after COVID-19. The CDR3 sequence is 15 residues long. Looked up from germline, CDR1 is SGHAT and CDR2 is FQDESV (reference sequence). V was shortened by 5 bases and J by 3 bases, with 14 bases between the two germline ends. A note on this clonotype: Antigen: not known.

The study sequenced cultured CD4+ T cell DNA using the Oncomine TCR Beta short-read assay. After culture, CD4+ T cells served as the source for genomic DNA extraction. TCRdb used MiXCR to reprocess the PCR reads, holding one entry per CDR3 protein. The sample includes about 20,000 distinct CDR3 sequences, around 45% seen only once; the top ten take about 4%. Treatment reported: roughly nine-day PBMC culture with coronavirus spike peptide pools or control peptides (ViraFEST assay). Cell culture was performed with around 2 million PBMCs per well in the presence of 7.5 to 10 IU/ml IL-2 and 10 ug/ml peptide pools. Replacement of half the medium with fresh IL-2 medium took place on days 3 and 7.

The gene calls are TRBV11-1 and TRBJ1-5; unclear D gene. This clonotype was sampled from a human donor who had recovered from COVID-19. The material was CD4+ T cells from blood, cultured in vitro, obtained before SARS-CoV-2 vaccination. CDR3 nucleotides: TGTGCCAGCAGCCCTGGGTTTGGAGCCAATCAGCCCCAGCATTTT. It specifies CASSPGFGANQPQHF.